This is a list of T cell receptor beta chains from one sample in a study of regulatory T cells in long-lasting Graves disease. TCRdb itself ran the multiplex PCR reads through MiXCR, one entry per CDR3 protein. The sample comprises roughly 380,000 distinct CDR3 sequences, 15% to 19% of which are singletons, and around a fifth rests with the top ten. The sequencing here drew on peripheral blood mononuclear cells (PBMCs), taken at new diagnosis, from a patient treated with antithyroid drugs. Receptors originate from a female donor with Graves disease. The CDR3 runs from the conserved cysteine through the conserved F or W. Fields, in order: J gene, D gene, clone size, V gene, CDR3 DNA, CDR3 protein. A D gene is named only where the DNA matches it firmly. Clone size is stated in some rows and not others, as once, few, many or a class when expanded.

TRBJ2-1	NA	many	TRBV30	TGTGCCTGGAGTCCCGGCCACTCATACAATGAACAGTTCTTC	CAWSPGHSYNEQFF
TRBJ1-6	NA	few	TRBV7-9	TGTGCCAGCAGCTCCACGCTCGGACCTTGTAATTCACCCCTCCACTTT	CASSSTLGPCNSPLHF
TRBJ1-5	TRBD1	many	TRBV6-1	TGTGCCAGCAGACCGGGACAGCATCAGCCCCAGCATTTT	CASRPGQHQPQHF
TRBJ1-5	NA	many	TRBV6-1	TGTGCCAGCAGTGCTAGGGGTTTCAATCAGCCCCAGCATTTT	CASSARGFNQPQHF
TRBJ2-1	TRBD2	many	TRBV5-4	TGTGCCAGCAGACATAGCGGGGAATCCAATGAGCAGTTCTTC	CASRHSGESNEQFF
TRBJ1-6	NA	NA	TRBV7-3	TGTGCCAGCAGCTCAGGGCAGGATTCACCCCTCCACTTT	CASSSGQDSPLHF
TRBJ1-2	NA	NA	TRBV4-1	TGTGCCAGCAGCCAAGATCGGCATGAAATTAACTATGGCTACACCTTC	CASSQDRHEINYGYTF
TRBJ1-6	NA	NA	TRBV7-9	TGTGCCAGCAGTCCAGAACCGGGTGGTTCACCCCTCCACTTT	CASSPEPGGSPLHF
TRBJ2-5	NA	few	TRBV18	TGTGCCAGCTCACCACAGACAGCTAGACAAGAGACCCAGTACTTC	CASSPQTARQETQYF
TRBJ2-3	NA	many	TRBV7-2	TGTGCCAGCAGCTTTATGAAAGAAGATACGCAGTATTTT	CASSFMKEDTQYF
TRBJ2-1	NA	many	TRBV6-2/TRBV6-3	TGTGCCAGCAGTCTTCTAGCTCCCAATGAGCAGTTCTTC	CASSLLAPNEQFF
TRBJ2-7	TRBD2	few	TRBV20-1	TGCAGTGCTGGGACTAGCGAGGACTACGAGCAGTACTTC	CSAGTSEDYEQYF
TRBJ2-3	NA	many	TRBV27	TGTGCCAGCAGTTCTCAGCTAATGGGCCCAGATACGCAGTATTTT	CASSSQLMGPDTQYF
TRBJ1-5	NA	NA	TRBV4-1	TGCGCCAGCAGCCCTCACCCCCGAGGATGGATGGGACAGCCCCAGCATTTT	CASSPHPRGWMGQPQHF
TRBJ1-3	NA	NA	TRBV9	TGTGCCAGCAGCGTTACAGGACGAGGGGGAAACACCATATATTTT	CASSVTGRGGNTIYF
TRBJ2-3	NA	NA	TRBV30	TGTGCCTGGAGGGACAACACAGATACGCAGTATTTT	CAWRDNTDTQYF
TRBJ1-4	NA	many	TRBV28	TGTGCCAGCAGTTTGTACTTCACCAGAGGGGAAAAACTGTTTTTT	CASSLYFTRGEKLFF
TRBJ2-5	NA	many	TRBV2	TGTGCCAGCAGTGGGACATTCCAAGAGACCCAGTACTTC	CASSGTFQETQYF
TRBJ2-3	TRBD2	NA	TRBV7-6	TGTGCCAGCAGTTTCACTAGCGGGAGGGCCACAGATACGCAGTATTTT	CASSFTSGRATDTQYF
TRBJ1-1	NA	NA	TRBV29-1	TGCAGCGTTTTGGCAGGGGCTATGAACACTGAAGCTTTCTTT	CSVLAGAMNTEAFF
TRBJ1-6	NA	NA	TRBV7-2	TGTGCCAGCAGCTCAGGAGGCAAGTCCTATAATTCACCCCTCCACTTT	CASSSGGKSYNSPLHF
TRBJ1-1	NA	NA	TRBV4-3	TGCGCCAGCAGCCAAGCTTACGGGCGGGCTGAAGCTTTCTTT	CASSQAYGRAEAFF
TRBJ2-1	NA	many	TRBV20-1	TGCAGTGCTAGATCGGGTCAGGGGAGGAATGAGCAGTTCTTC	CSARSGQGRNEQFF
TRBJ2-5	TRBD1	many	TRBV7-2	TGTGCCAGCAGCATATCCGGGACAGGGAGTCAAGAGACCCAGTACTTC	CASSISGTGSQETQYF
TRBJ2-4	NA	many	TRBV7-8	TGTGCCAGCAGCCGGCGGCAGCAGGGTAGCAAAAACATTCAGTACTTC	CASSRRQQGSKNIQYF
TRBJ1-5	NA	many	TRBV7-2	TGTGCCAGCAGCCCAGTCCCAGGGAGTTTTGGCAATCAGCCCCAGCATTTT	CASSPVPGSFGNQPQHF
TRBJ1-1	NA	many	TRBV6-5	TGTGCCAGCAGTTACTCGTCATGGGGCCGGGACACTGAAGCTTTCTTT	CASSYSSWGRDTEAFF
TRBJ1-1	NA	many	TRBV27	TGTGCCAGCAGATCCGGGATCAAGAACACTGAAGCTTTCTTT	CASRSGIKNTEAFF
TRBJ2-7	TRBD2	many	TRBV29-1	TGCAGCGTTGCTCGGGAGGGGGTATCCTACGAGCAGTACTTC	CSVAREGVSYEQYF
TRBJ2-7	TRBD2	many	TRBV20-1	TGCAGTGCTAGATCCTTATATCTAGCGGACCACTACGAGCAGTACTTC	CSARSLYLADHYEQYF
TRBJ1-1	NA	many	TRBV9	TGTGCCAGCAGGGGCTTTGGGGACACTGAAGCTTTCTTT	CASRGFGDTEAFF
TRBJ2-7	NA	many	TRBV2	TGTGCCAGCAGTGAAGACCCCGACTCCGAGCAGTACTTC	CASSEDPDSEQYF
TRBJ2-2	NA	few	TRBV30	TGTGCCTGGAGTGTAAGCGGAGAGGGGACCGGGGAGCTGTTTTTT	CAWSVSGEGTGELFF
TRBJ1-1	NA	many	TRBV20-1	TGCAGTGCTAGAGATGAAGGGCAGGGCTTGAGCACTGAAGCTTTCTTT	CSARDEGQGLSTEAFF
TRBJ2-1	TRBD2	many	TRBV2	TGTGCCAGCAGTTTGACTAGCGGGATTTACAATGAGCAGTTCTTC	CASSLTSGIYNEQFF
TRBJ2-3	TRBD2	many	TRBV28	TGTGCCAGCAGTCCGAGGACTAGCGGGAGGGCCACAGATACGCAGTATTTT	CASSPRTSGRATDTQYF
TRBJ2-1	NA	many	TRBV7-8	TGTGCCAGCAGCTTAGGGGACCCTCCCTACAATGAGCAGTTCTTC	CASSLGDPPYNEQFF
TRBJ2-3	TRBD2	many	TRBV7-3	TGTGCCAGCAGCTTGACTAGCGGGGCACGCCCAGATACGCAGTATTTT	CASSLTSGARPDTQYF
TRBJ2-2	NA	many	TRBV7-8	TGTGCCAGCAGCTTATGGGGCGCAGAGAACACCGGGGAGCTGTTTTTT	CASSLWGAENTGELFF
TRBJ1-1	TRBD1	many	TRBV7-2	TGTGCCAGCAGCTTAGAAGGGGGCTGGATGAACACTGAAGCTTTCTTT	CASSLEGGWMNTEAFF
TRBJ1-6	TRBD1	many	TRBV5-6	TGTGCCAGCAGCCGGGACAGGGACCTGTCCCTCCACTTT	CASSRDRDLSLHF
TRBJ2-2	NA	NA	TRBV2	TGTGCCAGCAGGCTAGACACCGGGGAGCTGTTTTTT	CASRLDTGELFF
TRBJ2-5	NA	few	TRBV27	TGTGCCAGCAGTCTCCCTCAAGAGACCCAGTACTTC	CASSLPQETQYF
TRBJ2-1	TRBD1	NA	TRBV29-1	TGCAGCGTTATGAGGGACAGAAGCTCCTACGAGCAGTTCTTC	CSVMRDRSSYEQFF